The 5 T cell receptor beta chains below come from one sample, sequenced in a study of blood T cell repertoires in COVID-19. The repertoire was sequenced with immunoSEQ multiplex PCR; TCRdb's copy has only in-frame clones and lacks some. Here the sample spans 140,000 or so clones, more than 70% being singletons. Material for sequencing was peripheral blood. The receptor set was obtained from a woman aged 50 to 65 with acute or convalescent COVID-19.

The rearrangement uses TRBV3-1 (or the pseudogene TRBV3-2) and TRBJ2-5; TRBD1 matches 7 bases. V dropped 4 bases and J dropped 2; count of bases not matched to a gene: 4. This CDR3 has 14 residues. Germline loops: CDR1 LGHDT, CDR2 YNNKEL (reference sequence). The CDR3 coding sequence is TGTGCCAGCAGCCGAGACAGGGATCAAGAGACCCAGTACTTC. Translation gives CASSRDRDQETQYF.

V is TRBV15 and J is TRBJ2-2, with 9 bases lining up with TRBD1. This CDR3 region has 16 residues. V lost 2 bases to trimming and J lost 0 bases; unmatched junction nucleotides: 1. The germline V gene has CDR1 LNHNV and CDR2 YYDKDF (reference sequence). The DNA for the CDR3 is TGTGCCACCAGCAGAAGACAGGGGGCGAACACCGGGGAGCTGTTTTTT. Its protein is CATSRRQGANTGELFF.

The chain recombines TRBV5-1 with TRBJ2-7; perhaps TRBD1 as D (5 bases). The CDR3 totals 13 residues. Between the trimmed V and J ends, which lost 0 bases and 3 bases, there was a span of 7 bases. CDR1 and CDR2 (germline): SGHRS, YFSETQ. CDR3 sequence (DNA): TGCGCCAGCAGCTTGGAGGGGATCTACGAGCAGTACTTC. This translates into CASSLEGIYEQYF.

This chain connects TRBV13 to TRBJ2-3; TRBD1 matches at 7 bases. CDR1 PRHDT and CDR2 FYEKMQ come from the germline V gene (reference sequence). Trimming removed 5 bases from V and 2 bases from J; junction bases left unmatched: 4. The CDR3 is 14 amino acids. CDR3 region: CASSPGGYTDTQYF. CDR3 DNA sequence: TGTGCCAGCAGCCCAGGGGGATACACAGATACGCAGTATTTT.

J is TRBJ1-5 and V is TRBV11-2, with 10 nucleotides matching TRBD1. Germline V gives CDR1 SGHAT, CDR2 FQNNGV. V trimming: 4 bases; J trimming: 0 bases; junction bases outside the gene matches: 9. The CDR3 spans 18 residues. The CDR3 coding sequence is TGTGCCAGCAGCTCGGGGGGAGGGACAGGGGATAGCAATCAGCCCCAGCATTTT. Amino acids: CASSSGGGTGDSNQPQHF.